Listed below are T cell receptor beta chains from one sample, sequenced in a study of regulatory T cells in long-lasting Graves disease. MiXCR, applied by TCRdb to the multiplex PCR reads, yields one record per CDR3 protein. The sample consists of around 250,000 distinct CDR3 sequences, under 20% of them appearing once. The sample also formed part of further work on T cells in Graves' hyperthyroidism and ophthalmopathy.

The specimen comprised peripheral blood mononuclear cells (PBMCs), sampled at new diagnosis, from a patient treated with antithyroid drugs. Source of these receptors: a woman in her thirties with Graves disease. Each CDR3 is given with its conserved first and last residue. D genes are given only for firm matches. Clone size is given for some rows only: seen once, a few or many times, or a class if the clone is expanded.

TRBD1	.	TRBV5-6	TRBJ2-7	TGTGCCAGCAGCGGGGACAGGGGCAACGAGCAGTACTTC	CASSGDRGNEQYF
.	.	TRBV9	TRBJ2-2	TGTGCCAGCAGCCCCCGACAGTCCACCGGGGAGCTGTTTTTT	CASSPRQSTGELFF
.	many	TRBV28	TRBJ1-4	TGTGCCAGCAACACCCCGGGGAATGAAAAACTGTTTTTT	CASNTPGNEKLFF
.	many	TRBV9	TRBJ2-2	TGTGCCAGCAGCGTTTCTCTCCATGGGGAGCTGTTTTTT	CASSVSLHGELFF
TRBD1	many	TRBV6-2/TRBV6-3	TRBJ2-7	TGTGCCAGCACCGAGGGGACAGCTTACTACGAGCAGTACTTC	CASTEGTAYYEQYF
.	many	TRBV11-2	TRBJ1-1	TGTGCCAGCAGCTTATCTTTTTCAGGGAAGAACACTGAAGCTTTCTTT	CASSLSFSGKNTEAFF
TRBD2	many	TRBV12-3/TRBV12-4	TRBJ2-3	TGTGCCAGCAGCACCCTCGGGCGGGGGGCCCCCGATACGCAGTATTTT	CASSTLGRGAPDTQYF
.	many	TRBV5-1	TRBJ1-1	TGTGCCAGCAGCTTAGGGGGGCGCGGGACTGAAGCTTTCTTT	CASSLGGRGTEAFF
.	few	TRBV19	TRBJ1-4	TGTGCCAGTAGTATGGGTAATGAAAAACTGTTTTTT	CASSMGNEKLFF
.	.	TRBV20-1	TRBJ2-7	TGCAGTGCTAGTGGGGGCGTGGAGCAGTACTTC	CSASGGVEQYF
.	many	TRBV7-9	TRBJ2-3	TGTGCCAGCAGATCAGACAGGCTCGGGACAGATACGCAGTATTTT	CASRSDRLGTDTQYF
.	few	TRBV29-1	TRBJ2-5	TGCAGCGTTGAACGGGAGACCCAGTACTTC	CSVERETQYF
.	many	TRBV7-9	TRBJ2-7	TGTGCCAGCAGCTCCAGGGACACCGATGTCTACGAGCAGTACTTC	CASSSRDTDVYEQYF
.	many	TRBV6-1	TRBJ1-3	TGTGCCAGCAGATTCCGGGATTTTGGAAACACCATATATTTT	CASRFRDFGNTIYF
.	many	TRBV4-2	TRBJ1-5	TGTGCCAGCAGCCAAGGCGCAGGGGATAGCAATCAGCCCCAGCATTTT	CASSQGAGDSNQPQHF
.	.	TRBV20-1	TRBJ1-2	TGCAGTGCTAGAGATTTTAACTGGGTGGCTGGCTACACCTTC	CSARDFNWVAGYTF
.	many	TRBV24-1	TRBJ1-2	TGTGCCACCAGTGACCCCGCGGATCCGGGGGAGGGCTACACCTTC	CATSDPADPGEGYTF
TRBD1	many	TRBV12-3/TRBV12-4	TRBJ1-1	TGTGCCAGCAGTAAGGGACAGGCTCCTGAAGCTTTCTTT	CASSKGQAPEAFF
.	many	TRBV5-1	TRBJ2-2	TGCGCCAGCAGCTTGAATCGGGGGAGTGGCGGGGAGCTGTTTTTT	CASSLNRGSGGELFF
.	few	TRBV12-3/TRBV12-4	TRBJ2-7	TGTGCCAGCAGTTTAGTTGCCCCGGGCTACGAGCAGTACTTC	CASSLVAPGYEQYF
.	many	TRBV2	TRBJ2-7	TGTGCCAGCAGTGTTTGGTGGGGTACCTACGAGCAGTACTTC	CASSVWWGTYEQYF
.	many	TRBV27	TRBJ2-7	TGTGCCAGCAGTTCGGGGGACGAATCCTACGAGCAGTACTTC	CASSSGDESYEQYF
.	few	TRBV25-1	TRBJ2-7	TGTGCCAGCGCTGGACAGCCGGCCTACGAGCAGTACTTC	CASAGQPAYEQYF
TRBD1	many	TRBV11-2	TRBJ1-2	TGTGCCAGCAGCTTAGAGGCAGGGGGATTCGATGGCTACACCTTC	CASSLEAGGFDGYTF
.	few	TRBV14	TRBJ2-3	TGTGCCAGCAGCCAAATTTTGGGGAGCACAGATACGCAGTATTTT	CASSQILGSTDTQYF
.	many	TRBV4-1	TRBJ1-2	TGCGCCAGCAGCCAAGACAGTGGGCCCGGTGGCTACACCTTC	CASSQDSGPGGYTF
.	many	TRBV7-2	TRBJ2-3	TGTGCCAGCAGCCCGTATCGCGCGGAAGGCACAGATACGCAGTATTTT	CASSPYRAEGTDTQYF
TRBD2	many	TRBV5-4	TRBJ2-1	TGTGCCAGCAGCCGGAGACTAGCGGGGGCTCTCAATGAGCAGTTCTTC	CASSRRLAGALNEQFF
.	many	TRBV2	TRBJ1-3	TGTGCCAGCAAAGAGAGCCCGTCTGGAAACACCATATATTTT	CASKESPSGNTIYF
TRBD1	many	TRBV12-3/TRBV12-4	TRBJ2-1	TGTGCCAGCAGTTTGACAGGGGTAGGGAATGAGCAGTTCTTC	CASSLTGVGNEQFF
TRBD1	.	TRBV6-2/TRBV6-3	TRBJ2-3	TGTGCCGTATCACCGGGACAGGGTACAGATACGCAGTATTTT	CAVSPGQGTDTQYF
TRBD1	.	TRBV25-1	TRBJ1-2	TGTGCCAGCAGTGAATACCGGGACAGCATTAATGGGGGCTACACCTTC	CASSEYRDSINGGYTF
TRBD1	.	TRBV20-1	TRBJ2-5	TGCAGTGCTAGGCTACATAAAGGGGGACAGTACCAAGAGACCCAGTACTTC	CSARLHKGGQYQETQYF
.	many	TRBV18	TRBJ2-5	TGTGCCAGCTCACCCTATCCAACCGGGACCTCCGGCGAGACCCAGTACTTC	CASSPYPTGTSGETQYF
.	many	TRBV2	TRBJ2-3	TGTGCCAGCAGGGATCGGGAGCCAGCTAGCACAGATACGCAGTATTTT	CASRDREPASTDTQYF
.	many	TRBV5-1	TRBJ2-6	TGCGCCAGCAGCAGAGGACCGACCTCTGGGGCCAACGTCCTGACTTTC	CASSRGPTSGANVLTF
TRBD2	.	TRBV20-1	TRBJ2-1	TGCAGTGCTAGCGGGGGGGTGTCCTACAATGAGCAGTTCTTC	CSASGGVSYNEQFF
TRBD1	few	TRBV12-3/TRBV12-4	TRBJ1-5	TGTGCCAGCAGCCAGGGACAGGCGGTTAATCAGCCCCAGCATTTT	CASSQGQAVNQPQHF
TRBD2	.	TRBV24-1	TRBJ2-3	TGTGCCACCAGTGATACTCTGGGGCTAGCGGATCGAGATAGCACAGATACGCAGTATTTT	CATSDTLGLADRDSTDTQYF
TRBD1	.	TRBV2	TRBJ1-5	TGTGCCGGCAGCCGGGACAGTAGCAATCAGCCCCAGCATTTT	CAGSRDSSNQPQHF
TRBD2	many	TRBV6-1	TRBJ2-1	TGTGCCAGCAGTGATTGGCTAGCGGGGGGTAGAAATGAGCAGTTCTTC	CASSDWLAGGRNEQFF
TRBD1	.	TRBV20-1	TRBJ2-2	TGCAGTGCTAGGACCAACCGGGACAGGGGCACCGGGGAGCTGTTTTTT	CSARTNRDRGTGELFF
.	many	TRBV9	TRBJ1-2	TGTGCCAGCTCACAGGGAGGAGGGCACTATGGCTACACCTTC	CASSQGGGHYGYTF
.	many	TRBV11-3	TRBJ1-3	TGTGCCAGCAGCTTAATGGGCGGAAACACCATATATTTT	CASSLMGGNTIYF
.	many	TRBV7-2	TRBJ1-2	TGTGCCAGCAGCTTAGCGTTGACCGCTCCACGTCAGGGCTACACCTTC	CASSLALTAPRQGYTF
TRBD2	.	TRBV3-1	TRBJ2-3	TGTGCCAGCAGCCAAGTGGGGGGGGTCACAGATACGCAGTATTTT	CASSQVGGVTDTQYF
TRBD1	.	TRBV18	TRBJ2-4	TGTGCCAGCTCGCCAGACAGGGCGCCCTGGGGTCAGTACTTC	CASSPDRAPWGQYF
.	many	TRBV20-1	TRBJ2-7	TGCAGTGCTAGTGGCTGGCAGGGGAATTCCTACGAGCAGTACTTC	CSASGWQGNSYEQYF
.	.	TRBV7-9	TRBJ2-7	TGTGCCAGCAGCCCCCGGACCGAGGAAAAGTACTTC	CASSPRTEEKYF
TRBD1	many	TRBV6-1	TRBJ1-5	TGCGCCAGCAGTGAGTCGGACAGGGGGATCGATCAGCCCCAGCATTTT	CASSESDRGIDQPQHF
.	many	TRBV6-1	TRBJ1-1	TGTGCCAGCACGACAGAGGAAGCTTTCTTT	CASTTEEAFF
.	.	TRBV12-3/TRBV12-4	TRBJ1-2	TGTGCCAGCAGTTTAAGCAGGGCTCACTATGGCTACACCTTC	CASSLSRAHYGYTF
.	many	TRBV5-1	TRBJ1-2	TGTGCCAGCAGCTTGGGAAGCGGCGGCTACACCTTC	CASSLGSGGYTF
.	few	TRBV20-1	TRBJ1-1	TGCAGTGCGCGATATGGGGGCGCCCCCGAAGCTTTCTTT	CSARYGGAPEAFF
.	many	TRBV20-1	TRBJ1-1	TGCAGTGCTAGAGATCCTGGGGGGGCGAACACTGAAGCTTTCTTT	CSARDPGGANTEAFF
.	many	TRBV27	TRBJ2-7	TGTGCCAGCAGAACTTACGGGAGCCGGGCGGGGGAGCAGTACTTC	CASRTYGSRAGEQYF